A selection of T cell receptor beta chains follows, all from one sample in a study of blood T cell repertoires in COVID-19. Generated by immunoSEQ multiplex PCR, the TCRdb table keeps only in-frame clones and is missing some. The sample records about 270,000 clones, approximately 84% being singletons. The sequencing sample was made of PBMCs or T cells enriched from blood (not recorded which). These receptors were taken from a man aged 18 to 29 who had recovered from COVID-19. The CDR3 runs from the conserved cysteine through the conserved F or W. Each record gives: clone size, J gene, V gene, D gene, CDR3 protein, CDR3 DNA. D genes are given only for firm matches. Expanded clones are given a class, and other clones once, few, many or no size at all.

clone_size: once; j_call: TRBJ2-5; v_call: TRBV21-1; d_call: .; cdr3_aa: CARKRASGGSQRGETQYF; cdr3_nt: TGTGCCAGAAAGCGGGCTAGCGGGGGTTCCCAACGGGGAGAGACCCAGTACTTC
clone_size: .; j_call: TRBJ1-1; v_call: TRBV14; d_call: .; cdr3_aa: CASSHRGEGTEAFF; cdr3_nt: TGTGCCAGCAGCCACAGGGGTGAGGGGACTGAAGCTTTCTTT
clone_size: .; j_call: TRBJ2-7; v_call: TRBV4-1; d_call: TRBD2; cdr3_aa: CASSQARLAGGTEQYF; cdr3_nt: TGCGCCAGCAGCCAGGCGAGACTAGCGGGAGGAACCGAGCAGTACTTC
clone_size: .; j_call: TRBJ2-7; v_call: TRBV5-4; d_call: TRBD1; cdr3_aa: CASSLGQGVGEQYF; cdr3_nt: TGTGCCAGCAGCTTGGGACAGGGAGTAGGCGAGCAGTACTTC
clone_size: .; j_call: TRBJ1-3; v_call: TRBV2; d_call: .; cdr3_aa: CASSPTSSGNTIYF; cdr3_nt: TGTGCCAGCAGTCCGACAAGCTCTGGAAACACCATATATTTT
clone_size: .; j_call: TRBJ2-5; v_call: TRBV3-1/TRBV3-2; d_call: .; cdr3_aa: CASSQGLRIQETQYF; cdr3_nt: TGTGCCAGCAGCCAAGGTCTGAGGATCCAAGAGACCCAGTACTTC
clone_size: .; j_call: TRBJ1-1; v_call: TRBV27; d_call: .; cdr3_aa: CASSFWRGGYTEAFF; cdr3_nt: TGTGCCAGCAGTTTTTGGAGGGGAGGGTACACTGAAGCTTTCTTT
clone_size: .; j_call: TRBJ2-7; v_call: TRBV6-5; d_call: TRBD1; cdr3_aa: CASSYTGQNYEQYF; cdr3_nt: TGTGCCAGCAGTTACACGGGACAGAACTACGAGCAGTACTTC
clone_size: few; j_call: TRBJ1-4; v_call: TRBV5-7; d_call: TRBD1; cdr3_aa: CASSWRQGLLKRNEKLFF; cdr3_nt: TGTGCCAGCAGCTGGAGACAGGGGCTCTTGAAGCGGAATGAAAAACTGTTTTTT
clone_size: .; j_call: TRBJ2-1; v_call: TRBV5-4; d_call: TRBD2; cdr3_aa: CASSGGTATSGRYNEQFF; cdr3_nt: TGTGCCAGCAGCGGGGGGACAGCGACTAGCGGGAGGTACAATGAGCAGTTCTTC
clone_size: .; j_call: TRBJ1-3; v_call: TRBV4-1; d_call: TRBD1; cdr3_aa: CASSHRGTGSLLETGNTIYF; cdr3_nt: TGCGCCAGCAGCCATCGGGGGACAGGAAGCCTCTTAGAAACTGGAAACACCATATATTTT
clone_size: .; j_call: TRBJ1-5; v_call: TRBV19; d_call: .; cdr3_aa: CASSIVTGYNQPQHF; cdr3_nt: TGTGCCAGTAGTATAGTTACAGGGTACAATCAGCCCCAGCATTTT
clone_size: .; j_call: TRBJ2-7; v_call: TRBV27; d_call: .; cdr3_aa: CASSLSGQYEQYF; cdr3_nt: TGTGCCAGCAGTTTATCGGGGCAGTACGAGCAGTACTTC
clone_size: .; j_call: TRBJ2-3; v_call: TRBV13; d_call: TRBD2; cdr3_aa: CASSPSGGADTQYF; cdr3_nt: TGTGCCAGCAGCCCCAGCGGGGGGGCAGATACGCAGTATTTT
clone_size: .; j_call: TRBJ1-5; v_call: TRBV7-6; d_call: TRBD1; cdr3_aa: CASSLAIRDSDQPQHF; cdr3_nt: TGTGCCAGCAGCTTAGCGATACGGGACAGCGATCAGCCCCAGCATTTT
clone_size: few; j_call: TRBJ2-2; v_call: TRBV4-1; d_call: TRBD2; cdr3_aa: CASSQASGPNTGELFF; cdr3_nt: TGCGCCAGCAGCCAAGCTAGCGGGCCGAACACCGGGGAGCTGTTTTTT
clone_size: .; j_call: TRBJ2-3; v_call: TRBV10-3; d_call: TRBD2; cdr3_aa: CAIKAAAGAGGDTQYF; cdr3_nt: TGTGCCATCAAGGCGGCAGCGGGGGCCGGGGGAGATACGCAGTATTTT
clone_size: .; j_call: TRBJ1-1; v_call: TRBV11-2; d_call: .; cdr3_aa: CASSLVEGPGGSTEAFF; cdr3_nt: TGTGCCAGCAGCTTAGTCGAGGGACCCGGGGGATCCACTGAAGCTTTCTTT
clone_size: .; j_call: TRBJ1-1; v_call: TRBV25-1; d_call: .; cdr3_aa: CASSEYHGGGGTEAFF; cdr3_nt: TGTGCCAGCAGTGAATACCACGGTGGAGGAGGGACTGAAGCTTTCTTT
clone_size: .; j_call: TRBJ1-2; v_call: TRBV7-6; d_call: .; cdr3_aa: CASSLNPPLRTNYGYTF; cdr3_nt: TGTGCCAGCAGCTTAAACCCCCCTTTGAGAACTAACTATGGCTACACCTTC
clone_size: .; j_call: TRBJ1-6; v_call: TRBV10-3; d_call: .; cdr3_aa: CAISESGLVPPLHF; cdr3_nt: TGTGCCATCAGTGAGTCGGGGCTAGTGCCACCCCTCCACTTT
clone_size: .; j_call: TRBJ2-1; v_call: TRBV5-1; d_call: TRBD1; cdr3_aa: CASNKQGDLGHEQFF; cdr3_nt: TGCGCCAGCAACAAACAGGGGGATCTGGGACATGAGCAGTTCTTC
clone_size: .; j_call: TRBJ2-1; v_call: TRBV19; d_call: TRBD2; cdr3_aa: CASSETSAGDNEQFF; cdr3_nt: TGTGCCAGTAGTGAGACTAGCGCGGGAGACAATGAGCAGTTCTTC
clone_size: .; j_call: TRBJ2-1; v_call: TRBV7-3; d_call: TRBD1; cdr3_aa: CASREAGGGYSEQFF; cdr3_nt: TGTGCCAGCAGGGAAGCAGGGGGCGGTTACAGTGAGCAGTTCTTC
clone_size: .; j_call: TRBJ1-1; v_call: TRBV9; d_call: TRBD1; cdr3_aa: CASSPRQGASRVSTEAFF; cdr3_nt: TGTGCCAGCAGCCCGCGACAGGGGGCATCCCGGGTCAGCACTGAAGCTTTCTTT
clone_size: .; j_call: TRBJ1-1; v_call: TRBV28; d_call: .; cdr3_aa: CASSLSGRANTEAFF; cdr3_nt: TGTGCCAGCAGTTTATCAGGCAGGGCAAACACTGAAGCTTTCTTT
clone_size: .; j_call: TRBJ2-1; v_call: TRBV28; d_call: TRBD2; cdr3_aa: CASSRGLAGNEQFF; cdr3_nt: TGTGCCAGCTCCCGGGGACTAGCGGGCAATGAGCAGTTCTTC
clone_size: once; j_call: TRBJ1-2; v_call: TRBV7-2; d_call: TRBD1; cdr3_aa: CASSLGGTGGDTF; cdr3_nt: TGTGCCAGCAGCTTAGGGGGGACAGGTGGGGACACCTTC
clone_size: .; j_call: TRBJ2-1; v_call: TRBV5-1; d_call: .; cdr3_aa: CASNPEYSYNEQFF; cdr3_nt: TGCGCCAGCAACCCGGAGTACTCCTACAATGAGCAGTTCTTC
clone_size: once; j_call: TRBJ2-2; v_call: TRBV18; d_call: .; cdr3_aa: CASSSQGSAGELFF; cdr3_nt: TGTGCCAGCTCCTCACAGGGATCGGCCGGGGAGCTGTTTTTT
clone_size: once; j_call: TRBJ2-3; v_call: TRBV2; d_call: .; cdr3_aa: CASSEAIAASTDTQYF; cdr3_nt: TGTGCCAGCAGTGAAGCCATAGCGGCCAGCACAGATACGCAGTATTTT
clone_size: .; j_call: TRBJ1-6; v_call: TRBV5-1; d_call: TRBD1; cdr3_aa: CASSRHDRGVNSPLHF; cdr3_nt: TGCGCCAGCAGCCGCCACGACAGGGGCGTTAATTCACCCCTCCACTTT
clone_size: .; j_call: TRBJ2-6; v_call: TRBV5-1; d_call: TRBD1; cdr3_aa: CASSLMGTGARGANVLTF; cdr3_nt: TGCGCCAGCAGCCTCATGGGGACAGGTGCTCGGGGGGCCAACGTCCTGACTTTC